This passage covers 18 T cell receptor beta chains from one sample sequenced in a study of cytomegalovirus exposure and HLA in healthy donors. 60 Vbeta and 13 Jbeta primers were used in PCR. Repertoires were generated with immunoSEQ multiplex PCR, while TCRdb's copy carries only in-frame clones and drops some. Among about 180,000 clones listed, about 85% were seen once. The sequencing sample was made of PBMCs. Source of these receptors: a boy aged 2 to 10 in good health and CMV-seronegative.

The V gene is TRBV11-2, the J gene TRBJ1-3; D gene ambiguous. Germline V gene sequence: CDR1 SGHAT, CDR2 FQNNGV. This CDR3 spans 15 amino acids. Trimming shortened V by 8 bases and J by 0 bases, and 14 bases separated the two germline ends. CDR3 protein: CASGGVQSSGNTIYF. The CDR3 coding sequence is TGTGCCAGCGGAGGAGTCCAGAGCTCTGGAAACACCATATATTTT.

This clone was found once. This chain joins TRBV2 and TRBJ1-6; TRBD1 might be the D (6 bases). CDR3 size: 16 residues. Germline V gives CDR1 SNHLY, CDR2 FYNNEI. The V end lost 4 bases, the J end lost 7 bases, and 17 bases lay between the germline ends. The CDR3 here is CASSVGGTYPNSPLHF. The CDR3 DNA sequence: TGTGCCAGCAGTGTGGGGGGGACATATCCCAATTCACCCCTCCACTTT.

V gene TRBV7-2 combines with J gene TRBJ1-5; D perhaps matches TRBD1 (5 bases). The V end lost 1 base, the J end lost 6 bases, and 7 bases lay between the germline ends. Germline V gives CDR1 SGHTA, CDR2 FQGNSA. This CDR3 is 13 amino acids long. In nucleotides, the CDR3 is TGTGCCAGCAGCTTAGTGACAGTTCAGCCCCAGCATTTT. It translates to CASSLVTVQPQHF. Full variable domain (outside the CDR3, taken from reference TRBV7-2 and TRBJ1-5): GAGVSQSPSNKVTEKGKDVELRCDPISGHTALYWYRQSLGQGLEFLIYFQGNSAPDKSGLPSDRFSAERTGGSVSTLTIQRTQQEDSAVYLCASSLVTVQPQHFGDGTRLSIL.

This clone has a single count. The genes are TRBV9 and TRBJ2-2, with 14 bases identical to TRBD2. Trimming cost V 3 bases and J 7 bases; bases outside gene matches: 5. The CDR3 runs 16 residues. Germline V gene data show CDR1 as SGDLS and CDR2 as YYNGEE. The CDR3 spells CASSAGTSGRIGELFF. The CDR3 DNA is TGTGCCAGCAGCGCCGGGACTAGCGGGAGAATCGGGGAGCTGTTTTTT. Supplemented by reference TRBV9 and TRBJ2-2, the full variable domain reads DSGVTQTPKHLITATGQRVTLRCSPRSGDLSVYWYQQSLDQGLQFLIQYYNGEERAKGNILERFSAQQFPDLHSELNLSSLELGDSALYFCASSAGTSGRIGELFFGEGSRLTVL.

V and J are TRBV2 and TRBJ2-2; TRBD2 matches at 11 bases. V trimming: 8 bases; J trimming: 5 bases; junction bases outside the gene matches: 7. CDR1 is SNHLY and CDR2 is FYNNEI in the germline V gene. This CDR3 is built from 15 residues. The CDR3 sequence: CASELAGAETGELFF. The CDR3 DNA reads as TGTGCCAGCGAACTAGCGGGAGCTGAAACCGGGGAGCTGTTTTTT.

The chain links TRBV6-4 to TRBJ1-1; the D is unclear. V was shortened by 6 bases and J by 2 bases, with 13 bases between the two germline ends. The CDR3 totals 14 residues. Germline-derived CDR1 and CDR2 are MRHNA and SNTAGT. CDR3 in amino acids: CASSQAHLNTEAFF. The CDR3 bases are TGTGCCAGCAGCCAGGCGCACCTAAACACTGAAGCTTTCTTT.

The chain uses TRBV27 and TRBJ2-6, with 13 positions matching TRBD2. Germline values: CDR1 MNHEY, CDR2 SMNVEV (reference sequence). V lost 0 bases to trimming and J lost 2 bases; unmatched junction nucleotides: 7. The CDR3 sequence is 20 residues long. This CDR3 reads CASSLSVLAGGLPGANVLTF. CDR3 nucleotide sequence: TGTGCCAGCAGTTTATCGGTACTAGCGGGAGGGCTTCCTGGGGCCAACGTCCTGACTTTC.

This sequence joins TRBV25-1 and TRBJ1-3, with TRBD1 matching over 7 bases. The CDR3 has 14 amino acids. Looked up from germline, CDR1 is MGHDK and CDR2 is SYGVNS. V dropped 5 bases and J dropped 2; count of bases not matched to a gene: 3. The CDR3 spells CASSKGAPGNTIYF. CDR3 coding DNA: TGTGCCAGCAGTAAGGGGGCGCCTGGAAACACCATATATTTT.

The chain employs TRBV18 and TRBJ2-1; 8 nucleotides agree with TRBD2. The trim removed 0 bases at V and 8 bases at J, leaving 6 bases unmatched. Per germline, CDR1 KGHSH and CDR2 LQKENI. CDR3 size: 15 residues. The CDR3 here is CASSPPGGGADEQFF. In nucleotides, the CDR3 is TGTGCCAGCTCACCACCCGGGGGGGGTGCCGATGAGCAGTTCTTC. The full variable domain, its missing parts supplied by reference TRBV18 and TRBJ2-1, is NAGVMQNPRHLVRRRGQEARLRCSPMKGHSHVYWYRQLPEEGLKFMVYLQKENIIDESGMPKERFSAEFPKEGPSILRIQQVVRGDSAAYFCASSPPGGGADEQFFGPGTRLTVL.

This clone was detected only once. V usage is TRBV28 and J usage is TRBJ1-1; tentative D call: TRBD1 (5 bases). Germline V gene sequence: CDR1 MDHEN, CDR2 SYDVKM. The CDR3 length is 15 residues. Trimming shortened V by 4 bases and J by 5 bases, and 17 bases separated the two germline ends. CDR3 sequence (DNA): TGTGCCAGCAGTTCGGACAATTGGGGGGGAACTGAAGCTTTCTTT. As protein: CASSSDNWGGTEAFF.

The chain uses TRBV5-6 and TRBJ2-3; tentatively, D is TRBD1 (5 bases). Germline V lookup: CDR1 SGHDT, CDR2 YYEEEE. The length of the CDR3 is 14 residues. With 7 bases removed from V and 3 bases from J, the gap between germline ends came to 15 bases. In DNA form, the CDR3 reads TGTGCCAGCTTTAGACTGGGGCCAACAGATACGCAGTATTTT. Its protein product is CASFRLGPTDTQYF.

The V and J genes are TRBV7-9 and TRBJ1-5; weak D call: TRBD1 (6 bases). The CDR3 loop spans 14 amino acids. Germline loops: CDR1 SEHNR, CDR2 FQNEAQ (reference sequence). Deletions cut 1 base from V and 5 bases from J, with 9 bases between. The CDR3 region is CASSLGGPHQPQHF. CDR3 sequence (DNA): TGTGCCAGCAGCTTAGGGGGGCCCCATCAGCCCCAGCATTTT.

CDR3: CASKRGFSDEKLFF. In nucleotides, the CDR3 is TGTGCCAGTAAAAGGGGATTCTCGGATGAAAAACTGTTTTTT. The rearrangement joins TRBV19 to TRBJ1-4; tentatively, D is TRBD1 (5 bases). The CDR3 consists of 14 residues. Germline loops: CDR1 LNHDA, CDR2 SQIVND (reference sequence). V was trimmed by 7 bases and J by 6 bases, leaving 15 bases between them.

CDR3 in amino acids: CASSYPRADTQYF. The CDR3 region has the DNA TGTGCCAGCAGCTACCCCCGGGCAGATACGCAGTATTTT. The chain carries TRBV13 and TRBJ2-3, with D uncertain. Between the trimmed V and J ends, which lost 4 bases and 4 bases, there was a span of 9 bases. The CDR3 totals 13 residues. CDR1 is PRHDT, CDR2 FYEKMQ, per germline (reference sequence). Drawing the rest from reference TRBV13 and TRBJ2-3, the complete variable domain is AAGVIQSPRHLIKEKRETATLKCYPIPRHDTVYWYQQGPGQDPQFLISFYEKMQSDKGSIPDRFSAQQFSDYHSELNMSSLELGDSALYFCASSYPRADTQYFGPGTRLTVL.

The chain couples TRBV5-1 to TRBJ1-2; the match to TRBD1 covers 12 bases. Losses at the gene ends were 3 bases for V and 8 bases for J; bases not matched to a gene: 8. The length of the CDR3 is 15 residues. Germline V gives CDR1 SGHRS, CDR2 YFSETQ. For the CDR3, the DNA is TGCGCCAGCAGCTCGGGACAGGGGGCGATGGGAGGCTACACCTTC. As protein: CASSSGQGAMGGYTF.

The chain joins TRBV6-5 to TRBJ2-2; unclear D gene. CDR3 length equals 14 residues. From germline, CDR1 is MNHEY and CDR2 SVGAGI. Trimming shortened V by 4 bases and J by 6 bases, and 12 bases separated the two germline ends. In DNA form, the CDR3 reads TGTGCCAGCAGTTCTCTGGGCAGGCCCGGGGAGCTGTTTTTT. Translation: CASSSLGRPGELFF.

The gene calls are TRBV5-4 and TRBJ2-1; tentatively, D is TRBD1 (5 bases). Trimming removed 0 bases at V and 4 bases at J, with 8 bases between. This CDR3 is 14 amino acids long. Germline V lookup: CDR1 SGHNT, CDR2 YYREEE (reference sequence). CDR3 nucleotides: TGTGCCAGCAGCTTGGGACAGTTTTACAATGAGCAGTTCTTC. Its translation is CASSLGQFYNEQFF.

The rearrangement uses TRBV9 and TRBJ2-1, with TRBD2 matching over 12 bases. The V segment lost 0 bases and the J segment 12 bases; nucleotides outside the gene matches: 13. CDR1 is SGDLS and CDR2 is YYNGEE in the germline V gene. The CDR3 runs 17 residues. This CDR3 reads CASSVGVGLAGTWWQFF. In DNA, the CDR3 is TGTGCCAGCAGCGTAGGTGTGGGACTAGCGGGTACCTGGTGGCAGTTCTTC. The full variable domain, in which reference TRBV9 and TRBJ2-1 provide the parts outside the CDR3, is DSGVTQTPKHLITATGQRVTLRCSPRSGDLSVYWYQQSLDQGLQFLIQYYNGEERAKGNILERFSAQQFPDLHSELNLSSLELGDSALYFCASSVGVGLAGTWWQFFGPGTRLTVL.